The clone carrying this T cell receptor (beta chain) has only a few counts. The antigen remains undetermined. By 5'RACE template switching, TCR cDNA was produced, with a universal primer site and UMIs added in the process. MiXCR was run by TCRdb on the 5' RACE reads, yielding one entry per CDR3 protein. This sample has approximately 260,000 distinct CDR3 sequences, with roughly 5.6% found just once. V gave up 0 bases and J gave up 2 bases, with 12 bases separating them. CDR1 is SGHNT and CDR2 is YYREEE in the germline V gene (reference sequence). The CDR3 covers 15 residues. This sample was included in a study of T cells after yellow fever vaccination. Study in general: Low-cell-number fractions underwent preparation using SMART-Seq v4 Ultra Low Input.

Study results and caveats: In post-booster samples, most primary-vaccination clones reappeared (approximately 95% CD4, roughly 90% CD8). Relatively few clonotypes were ones that appeared in both CD4 and CD8 compartments.

This receptor was identified in a man in his late teens or twenties who received the YFV17D yellow fever vaccine. The V gene is TRBV5-4, the J gene TRBJ2-7; D is unresolved. This specimen was CD4+ T cells sorted from PBMCs, taken on the day of the yellow fever booster vaccination. The CDR3 DNA follows: TGTGCCAGCAGCTTGGCTCGTGACGGCACCTACGAGCAGTACTTC. This sequence encodes CASSLARDGTYEQYF.